Shown below are 27 T cell receptor beta chains from a single sample sequenced in a study of tumor-infiltrating lymphocytes in primary liver carcinoma. The authors made TCR beta cDNA from around 500 ng total RNA with a constant-region primer. Three nested multiplex PCR rounds of slightly modified ARM-PCR generated TCR beta libraries. Two initial PCR rounds of about 10 cycles each paired TRBV1-TRBV30 forward primers with a C-beta reverse primer. TCRdb re-analysed the multiplex PCR reads in MiXCR, keeping a single row per CDR3 protein. Of around 330,000 distinct CDR3 sequences listed, more than 55% are singletons. Unsorted whole blood yielded blood RNA, and germline DNA was extracted as well. Sequencing used peripheral blood. These TCRs come from a man aged 40-49 years with primary liver carcinoma and hepatitis B virus infection.

There are many counts of this clonotype. The J gene is TRBJ2-5, the V gene TRBV12-3 or TRBV12-4; D unresolved. This CDR3 contains 13 residues. Trimming removed 10 bases from V and 2 bases from J, with 14 bases in between. The CDR3 region is CATGWAAQETQYF. The DNA of the CDR3 is TGTGCCACAGGATGGGCGGCTCAAGAGACCCAGTACTTC.

The V gene is TRBV19, the J gene TRBJ2-1; D may be TRBD1 or TRBD2 (5 bases each). With 4 bases removed from V and 10 bases from J, the gap between germline ends came to 17 bases. This CDR3 contains 14 residues. CDR1 LNHDA and CDR2 SQIVND come from the germline V gene (reference sequence). Here the CDR3 DNA reads TGTGCCAGTAGTAGTCGGGGCGGCGAGAGGGAGCAGTTCTTC. Encoded protein: CASSSRGGEREQFF.

With regard to this clonotype: Compared with germline, one end of the junction differs, possibly owing to a read error. This CDR3 reads CASSLRTGAFF. The CDR3 DNA sequence: TGTGCCAGCAGTTTACGGACTGGAGCTTTCTTT. The chain combines TRBV28 with TRBJ1-1; D remains unclear. The CDR3 sequence is 11 residues long. Germline CDR1 is MDHEN and CDR2 is SYDVKM.

The chain employs TRBV5-1 and TRBJ1-4; a weak D match, TRBD1 (6 bases). The CDR3 spans 15 residues. Per the germline V gene, CDR1 is SGHRS and CDR2 is YFSETQ. V shed 4 bases and J shed 6 bases, with 16 bases lying between them. The CDR3, as DNA: TGCGCCAGCAGCCCTGGGGGCCGGAGGGATGAAAAACTGTTTTTT. Its protein is CASSPGGRRDEKLFF.

The table lists this clonotype with a few counts. The chain is built from TRBV6-1 and TRBJ2-7; 7 bases align to TRBD1. The CDR3 runs 16 residues. The germline gives CDR1 MNHNS, CDR2 SASEGT. Germline trimming cut 3 bases from V and 2 bases from J; bases unmatched to any gene: 10. The CDR3 protein is CASSEASYQGAYEQYF. CDR3 nucleotide sequence: TGTGCCAGCAGTGAGGCTAGCTACCAGGGGGCCTACGAGCAGTACTTC.

This clonotype was seen many times. The chain links TRBV12-3 or TRBV12-4 to TRBJ2-3; D remains ambiguous. Trimming pared 6 bases from V and 7 bases from J, leaving 17 bases between. The CDR3 length is 14 residues. CDR3 protein: CASSQAQIRNTQYF. The CDR3 bases are TGTGCCAGCAGCCAGGCCCAGATTCGGAATACGCAGTATTTT.

Notes on this clonotype: This may come from a read error, since a much larger clone is one base off. This rearrangement joins TRBV4-3 to TRBJ2-7; 11 bases match TRBD2. V lost 0 bases to trimming and J lost 3 bases; unmatched junction nucleotides: 16. The length of the CDR3 is 20 residues. Germline V gene sequence: CDR1 LGHNA, CDR2 YSLEER. This CDR3 reads CASSQEGVLAGGLGFYEQYF. In DNA form, the CDR3 reads TGCGCCAGCAGCCAAGAAGGTGTGCTAGCGGGAGGTCTTGGGTTCTACGAGCAGTACTTC.

This clonotype came up many times. The chain uses TRBV6-1 and TRBJ1-1; unclear D gene. Germline V gene data show CDR1 as MNHNS and CDR2 as SASEGT. CDR3 size: 14 residues. The V end was cut by 4 bases, the J end by 0 bases, with 9 bases between. The DNA for the CDR3 is TGTGCCAGCAGTGTTAGACCTCTGAACACTGAAGCTTTCTTT. Translation: CASSVRPLNTEAFF.

This rearrangement joins TRBV6-1 to TRBJ2-3; 9 nucleotides match TRBD1. The V gene end was trimmed by 6 bases and the J gene end by 1 base; junction bases not matched to a gene: 17. Germline CDR1 and CDR2: MNHNS and SASEGT. The CDR3 is 19 amino acids. The CDR3 DNA reads as TGTGCCAGCAGCCCGGGACAGGGAGTTACGACGGGGCGCACAGATACGCAGTATTTT. This sequence encodes CASSPGQGVTTGRTDTQYF.

The chain recombines TRBV11-1 with TRBJ1-1; D unclear. The V gene's germline CDR1 is SGHAT and CDR2 FQDESV (reference sequence). CDR3 length: 11 residues. CDR3 in DNA: TGTACTACCAGCCAGGAGAGGCTATCTTTCTTT. Translation: CTTSQERLSFF.

In the case of this clonotype: Germline and junction disagree at one end, which may indicate a read error. The chain recombines TRBV6-5 with TRBJ2-2, with D possibly matching TRBD1 (6 bases). CDR1 MNHEY and CDR2 SVGAGI come from the germline V gene. CDR3 size: 18 residues. The CDR3 region has the DNA TGTGTCAGCAGTTGGGGGCTCGGAGGACCCATCGGATCCGGGGAGCTGTTTTTT. Translation gives CVSSWGLGGPIGSGELFF.

This chain joins TRBV18 and TRBJ1-1, with D possibly TRBD1 on 6 matching bases. V was clipped by 2 bases and J by 3 bases, with 13 bases between them. Germline V gene data show CDR1 as KGHSH and CDR2 as LQKENI. The CDR3 runs to 15 residues. The CDR3 region is CASSPGGGRDTEAFF. Here the CDR3 DNA reads TGTGCCAGCTCACCAGGGGGGGGCAGGGACACTGAAGCTTTCTTT.

V is TRBV12-3 or TRBV12-4 and J is TRBJ2-7; the D is unclear. V was trimmed by 7 bases and J by 12 bases, leaving 16 bases between them. The CDR3 extends over 11 amino acids. The CDR3 DNA reads as TGTGCCAGCATGTCGGCCACGTGGCTGTACTTC. This encodes CASMSATWLYF.

In regard to this clonotype: A much bigger clone sits one base away, suggesting this may be a read error. CDR3 coding DNA: TGCGCCAGCAGCCGGTCGACAGGTAGTCAAGAGACCCAGTACTTC. Its protein product is CASSRSTGSQETQYF. The V call is TRBV4-3, the J call TRBJ2-5; weak D call: TRBD1 (6 bases). Germline values: CDR1 LGHNA, CDR2 YSLEER. Trimming took 4 bases from V and 2 from J, leaving 14 bases between them. The CDR3 loop spans 15 amino acids.

The chain couples TRBV4-1 to TRBJ2-2; D unclear. The CDR3 is 18 residues long. Between the trimmed V and J ends, which lost 0 bases and 5 bases, there was a span of 19 bases. From germline, CDR1 is MGHRA and CDR2 YSYEKL. CDR3 amino acids: CASSQDGLMAVGTGELFF. The DNA of the CDR3 is TGCGCCAGCAGCCAAGATGGCCTAATGGCCGTGGGGACCGGGGAGCTGTTTTTT.

Regarding this clonotype: At one end, the junction sequence differs from germline, possibly due to a read error. The chain combines TRBV6-1 with TRBJ2-7; 11 nucleotides align to TRBD2. The CDR3 is made up of 17 amino acids. Germline CDR1 is MNHNS and CDR2 is SASEGT. CDR3 in DNA: TGTGCCCGCAGTGAAGCGCGGGGGGGACTAGCGGTCTACGAGCAGTACTTC. It specifies CARSEARGGLAVYEQYF.

The rearrangement uses TRBV11-3 and TRBJ2-7, with D maybe TRBD2 (6 bases). CDR1 and CDR2 from the germline V gene are SGHNT and YENEEA. This CDR3 is built from 14 residues. Trimming removed 11 bases at V and 3 bases at J, with 20 bases between. For the CDR3, the DNA is TGTGCCTACAGCCCCGTCACGCGGGACTACGAGCAGTACTTC. It translates to CAYSPVTRDYEQYF.

About this clonotype itself: The junction differs from germline at one of its ends, possibly a read error. This chain joins TRBV4-3 and TRBJ2-1; weak D call: TRBD2 (6 bases). This CDR3 is built from 15 residues. From germline, CDR1 is LGHNA and CDR2 YSLEER. As DNA, the CDR3 is TGCGCCAACAGTCAAACGGGACTCTTTTATTCTGAGCAATTCTTC. Its translation is CANSQTGLFYSEQFF.

This clonotype has only a few counts. The chain combines TRBV18 with TRBJ2-1; no definite D call. V lost 1 base, J lost 6 bases, and 7 bases lay in between. This CDR3 spans 13 amino acids. Germline V lookup: CDR1 KGHSH, CDR2 LQKENI. CDR3 residues: CASSPQISNEQFF. The CDR3, as DNA: TGTGCCAGCTCACCACAGATTTCCAATGAGCAGTTCTTC.

On this clonotype: A much larger clonotype is one base distant, so this may be a read error. This chain uses TRBV6-6 with TRBJ1-1; 8 bases are a match to TRBD1. Germline values: CDR1 MNHNY, CDR2 SVGAGI (reference sequence). This CDR3 has 15 amino acids. CDR3 amino acids: CASSLGQGKGAEASF. For the CDR3, the DNA is TGTGCCAGCAGTCTCGGACAGGGCAAGGGGGCTGAAGCTTCCTTT.

The rearrangement uses TRBV7-9 and TRBJ1-6, with D maybe TRBD1 (6 bases). Looked up from germline, CDR1 is SEHNR and CDR2 is FQNEAQ (reference sequence). Trimming left V 5 bases short and J 6 bases short, with 23 bases between. The CDR3 loop spans 18 amino acids. The CDR3 loop is CASSPGGRGDEINSPLHF. The DNA of the CDR3 is TGTGCCAGCAGCCCAGGTGGCAGGGGAGATGAGATTAATTCACCCCTCCACTTT.

A word on this clonotype: The CDR3 ends on some other residue instead of the conserved phenylalanine or tryptophan, so this is likely a read error. V gene TRBV5-4 combines with J gene TRBJ1-1, with 8 bases matching TRBD1. The CDR3 extends over 16 amino acids. V was pared by 6 bases and J by 5 bases, with 15 bases of the junction left unmatched. Germline V gene data show CDR1 as SGHNT and CDR2 as YYREEE (reference sequence). The CDR3 sequence is CASNFGHRGGGTEAFS. The CDR3 DNA reads TGTGCCAGCAACTTTGGACACAGGGGGGGTGGAACTGAAGCTTTCTCT.

On this clonotype: This may stem from a read error, because a much larger clone lies one nucleotide away. This chain joins TRBV7-9 and TRBJ1-5; no firm D call. Germline CDR1 is SEHNR and CDR2 is FQNEAQ (reference sequence). The CDR3 runs 13 residues. Deletions cut 5 bases from V and 5 bases from J, with 10 bases between. The CDR3 DNA is TGTGCCAGCAGCCTCGGAGACGATCAGCCCCAGCATTTT. This translates into CASSLGDDQPQHF.

Comment on this clonotype: Possible read error: a much larger clone is one base away. The chain recombines TRBV29-1 with TRBJ2-5; TRBD2 might be the D (5 bases). V lost 6 bases and J lost 2, with 16 bases in between. This CDR3 region has 14 residues. Germline V gene sequence: CDR1 SQVTM, CDR2 ANQGSEA. This CDR3 reads CSVEGMTRQETQYF. The CDR3, as DNA: TGCAGCGTAGAGGGAATGACAAGACAAGAGACCCAGTACTTC.

This sequence joins TRBV25-1 and TRBJ2-7; the D gene is possibly TRBD2 (5 bases). The germline V gene has CDR1 MGHDK and CDR2 SYGVNS. V was trimmed by 10 bases and J by 6 bases, leaving 13 bases between them. CDR3 length equals 11 residues. Written as DNA, the CDR3 is TGTGCCACCGTAGCGACGGGCGAGCAGTACTTC. Translation gives CATVATGEQYF.

Comment on this clonotype: A much larger clone sits a single nucleotide away, making a read error possible. The conserved phenylalanine or tryptophan is not found at the CDR3 terminus, so this likely reflects a read error. J is TRBJ1-1 and V is TRBV6-6; TRBD1 matches 7 bases. CDR1 MNHNY and CDR2 SVGAGI come from the germline V gene (reference sequence). The CDR3 consists of 17 residues. The trim removed 5 bases at V and 3 bases at J, leaving 15 bases unmatched. The CDR3 region is CASSRETQQGIYTEAFS. DNA for the CDR3: TGTGCCAGCAGTCGGGAGACCCAACAGGGGATCTACACTGAAGCTTTCTCT.

This clonotype has only a few counts. CDR3 in DNA: TGTGCCAGCAGCCAGGGGGCAGGACAGCCCCAGCATTTT. Its protein product is CASSQGAGQPQHF. The chain is built from TRBV7-9 and TRBJ1-5; 8 bases fit TRBD1. Trimming took 5 bases from V and 7 from J; bases not matched to a gene: 4. The CDR3 totals 13 residues. Germline V gives CDR1 SEHNR, CDR2 FQNEAQ (reference sequence).